This is a list of T cell receptor beta chains from one sample in a study of blood T cell repertoires in COVID-19. Only in-frame clones appear in the TCRdb table, and some are missing; sequencing was by immunoSEQ multiplex PCR. Here the sample spans about 150,000 clones, roughly 84% being singletons. The sequenced sample was peripheral blood. All receptors come from a woman in her 50s with acute or convalescent COVID-19. Each CDR3 is given with its conserved first and last residue. D genes are given only for firm matches. Some rows have no size entry. The others give once, few or many, or a class for an expanded clone.

CDR3aa: CASRPGTGRGYTF
CDR3nt: TGTGCCAGCAGACCAGGGACAGGGAGGGGCTACACCTTC
v_gene: TRBV12-3/TRBV12-4
d_gene: TRBD1
j_gene: TRBJ1-2
abundance: .

CDR3aa: CASSQEGDREGEKLFF
CDR3nt: TGCGCCAGCAGCCAAGAGGGGGACAGGGAGGGTGAAAAACTGTTTTTT
v_gene: TRBV4-3
d_gene: TRBD1
j_gene: TRBJ1-4
abundance: .

CDR3aa: CASSLVGQQTDTQYF
CDR3nt: TGCGCCAGCAGCTTGGTCGGACAGCAGACAGATACGCAGTATTTT
v_gene: TRBV5-1
d_gene: .
j_gene: TRBJ2-3
abundance: .

CDR3aa: CASSRGGVIREKLFF
CDR3nt: TGTGCCAGCAGCCGAGGCGGGGTAATACGGGAAAAACTGTTTTTT
v_gene: TRBV14
d_gene: .
j_gene: TRBJ1-4
abundance: once

CDR3aa: CASSEGGQGTDTQYF
CDR3nt: TGTGCCAGCAGCGAAGGGGGACAGGGCACAGATACGCAGTATTTT
v_gene: TRBV5-4
d_gene: TRBD1
j_gene: TRBJ2-3
abundance: few

CDR3aa: CASSLPGHQNEKLFF
CDR3nt: TGTGCCAGCTCACTTCCGGGACACCAAAATGAAAAACTGTTTTTT
v_gene: TRBV18
d_gene: .
j_gene: TRBJ1-4
abundance: .

CDR3aa: CASRAGIFYGYTF
CDR3nt: TGTGCCAGCAGGGCGGGGATTTTCTATGGCTACACCTTC
v_gene: TRBV6-5
d_gene: .
j_gene: TRBJ1-2
abundance: .

CDR3aa: CASSQAVQVRAGEQYF
CDR3nt: TGCGCCAGCAGCCAAGCCGTGCAGGTACGGGCAGGGGAGCAGTACTTC
v_gene: TRBV4-3
d_gene: .
j_gene: TRBJ2-7
abundance: .

CDR3aa: CASSPATSFYEQYF
CDR3nt: TGTGCCAGCAGCCCGGCTACTAGCTTCTACGAGCAGTACTTC
v_gene: TRBV9
d_gene: .
j_gene: TRBJ2-7
abundance: .

CDR3aa: CASSLMRVMNTEAFF
CDR3nt: TGCGCCAGCAGCTTGATGAGGGTAATGAACACTGAAGCTTTCTTT
v_gene: TRBV5-1
d_gene: .
j_gene: TRBJ1-1
abundance: once

CDR3aa: CASSVKPGQGLDTIYF
CDR3nt: TGTGCCAGCAGCGTTAAACCGGGACAGGGGTTAGACACCATATATTTT
v_gene: TRBV9
d_gene: TRBD1
j_gene: TRBJ1-3
abundance: .

CDR3aa: CASSPLTAANEKLFF
CDR3nt: TGTGCCAGCTCACCGCTCACGGCGGCTAATGAAAAACTGTTTTTT
v_gene: TRBV18
d_gene: .
j_gene: TRBJ1-4
abundance: .

CDR3aa: CASSLRTSSNTGELFF
CDR3nt: TGCGCCAGCAGCTTGCGGACTAGTTCGAACACCGGGGAGCTGTTTTTT
v_gene: TRBV5-1
d_gene: TRBD2
j_gene: TRBJ2-2
abundance: .

CDR3aa: CASSLGTDPYGYTF
CDR3nt: TGCGCCAGCAGCTTGGGGACAGACCCATATGGCTACACCTTC
v_gene: TRBV5-1
d_gene: .
j_gene: TRBJ1-2
abundance: .

CDR3aa: CASSRQGRETQYF
CDR3nt: TGTGCCAGCAGTCGACAGGGAAGAGAGACCCAGTACTTC
v_gene: TRBV7-9
d_gene: TRBD1
j_gene: TRBJ2-5
abundance: .

CDR3aa: CASSMGLARETQYF
CDR3nt: TGTGCCAGCAGCATGGGACTAGCGAGGGAGACCCAGTACTTC
v_gene: TRBV7-2
d_gene: TRBD2
j_gene: TRBJ2-5
abundance: .

CDR3aa: CASSRRVSYEQYF
CDR3nt: TGTGCCAGCAGCCGGAGGGTCTCCTACGAGCAGTACTTC
v_gene: TRBV7-8
d_gene: .
j_gene: TRBJ2-7
abundance: .

CDR3aa: CASRADYGYTF
CDR3nt: TGTGCCTCCAGGGCGGACTATGGCTACACCTTC
v_gene: TRBV6-6
d_gene: .
j_gene: TRBJ1-2
abundance: .

CDR3aa: CASSDRSSNQPQHF
CDR3nt: TGTGCCAGCAGTGACAGGTCAAGCAATCAGCCCCAGCATTTT
v_gene: TRBV2
d_gene: .
j_gene: TRBJ1-5
abundance: .

CDR3aa: CASSPQGGGADTQYF
CDR3nt: TGTGCCAGCAGCCCACAGGGTGGGGGCGCCGATACGCAGTATTTT
v_gene: TRBV7-8
d_gene: .
j_gene: TRBJ2-3
abundance: .

CDR3aa: CASSRNRGGPCGTEAFF
CDR3nt: TGCGCCAGCAGTCGAAACAGGGGGGGACCCTGTGGCACTGAAGCTTTCTTT
v_gene: TRBV23-1
d_gene: TRBD1
j_gene: TRBJ1-1
abundance: .

CDR3aa: CASSLSYEQYF
CDR3nt: TGTGCCAGCAGCCTCAGCTACGAGCAGTACTTC
v_gene: TRBV7-9
d_gene: .
j_gene: TRBJ2-7
abundance: few

CDR3aa: CASSSLKSSLSYEQYF
CDR3nt: TGTGCCAGCAGTTCCCTAAAGTCTAGTCTCTCCTACGAGCAGTACTTC
v_gene: TRBV6-5
d_gene: .
j_gene: TRBJ2-7
abundance: .

CDR3aa: CASSTPGHLYGYTF
CDR3nt: TGTGCCAGCAGTACCCCGGGACACCTATATGGCTACACCTTC
v_gene: TRBV25-1
d_gene: .
j_gene: TRBJ1-2
abundance: .

CDR3aa: CASTAGQGPKAFF
CDR3nt: TGTGCCAGCACTGCCGGACAGGGGCCAAAAGCTTTCTTT
v_gene: TRBV6-5
d_gene: TRBD1
j_gene: TRBJ1-1
abundance: once

CDR3aa: CASRRAPGQGHYGYTF
CDR3nt: TGTGCCAGTAGGCGAGCTCCCGGACAGGGCCACTATGGCTACACCTTC
v_gene: TRBV19
d_gene: TRBD1
j_gene: TRBJ1-2
abundance: .

CDR3aa: CASSRRTRAGKTDTQYF
CDR3nt: TGTGCCAGCAGCCGGCGAACCAGAGCGGGGAAAACAGATACGCAGTATTTT
v_gene: TRBV7-2
d_gene: TRBD2
j_gene: TRBJ2-3
abundance: .

CDR3aa: CASSLVPGQGATEAFF
CDR3nt: TGTGCCAGCAGCTTGGTTCCGGGACAGGGGGCCACTGAAGCTTTCTTT
v_gene: TRBV5-5
d_gene: TRBD1
j_gene: TRBJ1-1
abundance: .

CDR3aa: CASSYSGAPNEKLFF
CDR3nt: TGTGCCAGCAGTTACTCGGGGGCTCCTAATGAAAAACTGTTTTTT
v_gene: TRBV6-5
d_gene: .
j_gene: TRBJ1-4
abundance: once

CDR3aa: CASSYTPGQGSYEQYF
CDR3nt: TGTGCCAGCAGTTACACACCGGGACAGGGCTCCTACGAGCAGTACTTC
v_gene: TRBV6-2/TRBV6-3
d_gene: TRBD1
j_gene: TRBJ2-7
abundance: few

CDR3aa: CATASQGAGYTF
CDR3nt: TGTGCTACCGCCTCCCAAGGGGCTGGCTACACCTTC
v_gene: TRBV12-5
d_gene: .
j_gene: TRBJ1-2
abundance: .

CDR3aa: CASSQDAGVGDIYGYTF
CDR3nt: TGTGCCAGCAGCCAAGATGCGGGGGTGGGGGACATCTATGGCTACACCTTC
v_gene: TRBV4-2
d_gene: .
j_gene: TRBJ1-2
abundance: .

CDR3aa: CASSSTGLAGGTDTQYF
CDR3nt: TGTGCCAGCAGCTCTACGGGACTAGCGGGGGGCACAGATACGCAGTATTTT
v_gene: TRBV7-6
d_gene: TRBD2
j_gene: TRBJ2-3
abundance: few

CDR3aa: CASSLDRKNIQYF
CDR3nt: TGTGCCAGCAGCTTAGACAGGAAAAACATTCAGTACTTC
v_gene: TRBV7-9
d_gene: .
j_gene: TRBJ2-4
abundance: .

CDR3aa: CAWSVGAVGELFF
CDR3nt: TGTGCCTGGAGTGTAGGAGCGGTCGGGGAGCTGTTTTTT
v_gene: TRBV30
d_gene: .
j_gene: TRBJ2-2
abundance: .

CDR3aa: CASSEYLAGLNEQFF
CDR3nt: TGTGCCAGCAGTGAATATCTAGCGGGGTTAAATGAGCAGTTCTTC
v_gene: TRBV2
d_gene: TRBD2
j_gene: TRBJ2-1
abundance: .

CDR3aa: CSASGPGQGAGGYTF
CDR3nt: TGCAGTGCTAGTGGCCCGGGACAGGGGGCGGGTGGCTACACCTTC
v_gene: TRBV20-1
d_gene: TRBD1
j_gene: TRBJ1-2
abundance: once